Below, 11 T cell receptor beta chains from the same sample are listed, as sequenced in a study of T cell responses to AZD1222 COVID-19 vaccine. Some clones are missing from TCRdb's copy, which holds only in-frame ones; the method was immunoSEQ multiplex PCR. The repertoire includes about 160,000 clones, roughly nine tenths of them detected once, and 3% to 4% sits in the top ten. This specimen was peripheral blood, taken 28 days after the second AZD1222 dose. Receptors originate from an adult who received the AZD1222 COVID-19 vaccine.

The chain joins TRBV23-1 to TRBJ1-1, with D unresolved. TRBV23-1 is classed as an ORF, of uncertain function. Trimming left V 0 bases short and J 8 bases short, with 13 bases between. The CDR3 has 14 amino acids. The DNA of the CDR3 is TGCGCCAGCAGTCAATCGTTAGATTGTCAGGAAGCTTTCTTT. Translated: CASSQSLDCQEAFF.

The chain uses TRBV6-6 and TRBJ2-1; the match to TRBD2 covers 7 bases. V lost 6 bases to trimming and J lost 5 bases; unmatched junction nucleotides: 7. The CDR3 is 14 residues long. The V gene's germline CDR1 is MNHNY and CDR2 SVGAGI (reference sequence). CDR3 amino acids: CASRDTGLNNEQFF. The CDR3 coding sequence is TGTGCCAGCAGGGACACGGGACTAAACAATGAGCAGTTCTTC.

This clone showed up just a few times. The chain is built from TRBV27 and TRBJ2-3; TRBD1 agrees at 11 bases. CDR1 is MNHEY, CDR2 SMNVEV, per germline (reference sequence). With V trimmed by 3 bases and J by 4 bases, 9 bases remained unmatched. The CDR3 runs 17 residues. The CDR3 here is CASSFRTGGVGADTQYF. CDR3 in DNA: TGTGCCAGCAGTTTTCGGACAGGGGGCGTGGGAGCAGATACGCAGTATTTT.

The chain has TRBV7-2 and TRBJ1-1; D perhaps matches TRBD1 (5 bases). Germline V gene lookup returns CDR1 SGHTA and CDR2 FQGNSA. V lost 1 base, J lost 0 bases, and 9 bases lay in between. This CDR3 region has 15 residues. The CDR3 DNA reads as TGTGCCAGCAGCTTAGAGGCAGGGTTGAACACTGAAGCTTTCTTT. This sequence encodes CASSLEAGLNTEAFF.

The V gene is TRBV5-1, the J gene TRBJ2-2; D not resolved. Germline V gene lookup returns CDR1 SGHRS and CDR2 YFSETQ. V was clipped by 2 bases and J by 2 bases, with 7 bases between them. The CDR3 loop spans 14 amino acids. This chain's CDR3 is CASSLRVNTGELFF. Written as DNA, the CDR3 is TGCGCCAGCAGCTTAAGGGTCAACACCGGGGAGCTGTTTTTT. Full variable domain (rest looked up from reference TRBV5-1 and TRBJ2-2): KAGVTQTPRYLIKTRGQQVTLSCSPISGHRSVSWYQQTPGQGLQFLFEYFSETQRNKGNFPGRFSGRQFSNSRSEMNVSTLELGDSALYLCASSLRVNTGELFFGEGSRLTVL.

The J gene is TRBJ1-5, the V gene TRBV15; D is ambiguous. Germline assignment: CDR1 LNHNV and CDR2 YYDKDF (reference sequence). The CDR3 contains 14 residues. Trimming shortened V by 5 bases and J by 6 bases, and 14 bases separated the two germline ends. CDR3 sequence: CATSAARTFQPQHF. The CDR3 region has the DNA TGTGCCACCAGCGCAGCGCGGACTTTTCAGCCCCAGCATTTT.

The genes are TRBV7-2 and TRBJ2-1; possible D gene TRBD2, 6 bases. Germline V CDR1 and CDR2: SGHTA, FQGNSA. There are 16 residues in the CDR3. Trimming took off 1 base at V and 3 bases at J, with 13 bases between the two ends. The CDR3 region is CASSLVPRGSYNEQFF. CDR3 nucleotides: TGTGCCAGCAGCTTAGTTCCGCGGGGAAGCTACAATGAGCAGTTCTTC.

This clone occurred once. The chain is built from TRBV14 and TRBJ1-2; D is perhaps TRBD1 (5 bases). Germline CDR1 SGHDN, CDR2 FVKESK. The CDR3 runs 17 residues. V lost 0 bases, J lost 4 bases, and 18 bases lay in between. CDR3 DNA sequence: TGTGCCAGCAGCCAAGAGGGCAGGGAGACCCTTCTCTATGGCTACACCTTC. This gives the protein CASSQEGRETLLYGYTF.

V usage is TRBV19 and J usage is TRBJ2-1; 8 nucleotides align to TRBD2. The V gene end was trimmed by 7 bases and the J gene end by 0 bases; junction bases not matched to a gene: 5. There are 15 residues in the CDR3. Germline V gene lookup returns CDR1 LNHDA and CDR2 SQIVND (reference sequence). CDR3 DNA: TGTGCCAGTACGCCGGGGGGGACCTCCTACAATGAGCAGTTCTTC. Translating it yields CASTPGGTSYNEQFF.

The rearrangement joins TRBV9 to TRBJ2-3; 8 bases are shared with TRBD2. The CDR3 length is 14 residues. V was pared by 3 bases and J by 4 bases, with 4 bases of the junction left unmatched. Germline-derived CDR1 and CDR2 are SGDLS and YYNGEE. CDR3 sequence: CASSATSGPDTQYF. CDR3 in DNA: TGTGCCAGCAGCGCTACTAGCGGCCCAGATACGCAGTATTTT.

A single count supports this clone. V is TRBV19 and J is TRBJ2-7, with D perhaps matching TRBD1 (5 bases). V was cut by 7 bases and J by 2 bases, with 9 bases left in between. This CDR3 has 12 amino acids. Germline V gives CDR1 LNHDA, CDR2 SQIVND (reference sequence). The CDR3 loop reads CASTTGAYEQYF. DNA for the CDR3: TGTGCCAGTACCACAGGTGCCTACGAGCAGTACTTC.